Below, 7 T cell receptor beta chains from the same sample are listed, as sequenced in a study of control samples from healthy donors and cancer patients. The data were produced by immunoSEQ multiplex PCR, yet TCRdb's version contains in-frame clones alone and is incomplete. The data hold about 44,000 clones, with 70% observed a single time. The sequencing sample was made of formalin-fixed, paraffin-embedded tissue. Receptor source: a male donor with melanoma.

This clone was seen a handful of times. The rearrangement joins TRBV11-1 to TRBJ2-2; D call uncertain. Between the trimmed V and J ends, which lost 2 bases and 5 bases, there was a span of 9 bases. This CDR3 has 14 amino acids. The germline gives CDR1 SGHAT, CDR2 FQDESV (reference sequence). The CDR3 DNA reads as TGTGCCAGCAGCTTAATGGCGGCGACCGGGGAGCTGTTTTTT. Translating gives CASSLMAATGELFF.

The genes are TRBV28 and TRBJ1-6, with D possibly matching TRBD1 (5 bases). V lost 3 bases to trimming and J lost 7 bases, with 10 bases between them. The CDR3 totals 14 residues. Germline V gene data show CDR1 as MDHEN and CDR2 as SYDVKM. CDR3 sequence: CASSFWGRNSPLHF. In DNA, the CDR3 is TGTGCCAGCAGTTTTTGGGGGAGGAATTCACCCCTCCACTTT.

There are a few counts of this clone. V is TRBV19 and J is TRBJ1-3, with unresolved D. CDR1 LNHDA and CDR2 SQIVND come from the germline V gene (reference sequence). Trimming stripped 7 bases from V and 6 bases from J, with 10 bases between. There are 12 residues in the CDR3. The DNA for the CDR3 is TGTGCCAGTACCAACTCACCAAACACCATATATTTT. As protein: CASTNSPNTIYF.

J is TRBJ2-6 and V is TRBV19; D uncertain. V was trimmed by 3 bases and J by 0 bases, leaving 6 bases between them. Germline V gives CDR1 LNHDA, CDR2 SQIVND (reference sequence). CDR3 length: 15 residues. Here the CDR3 reads CASSIGSSGANVLTF. The CDR3 DNA is TGTGCCAGTAGTATCGGTAGCTCTGGGGCCAACGTCCTGACTTTC. Together with reference TRBV19 and TRBJ2-6, the CDR3 gives the full variable domain: DGGITQSPKYLFRKEGQNVTLSCEQNLNHDAMYWYRQDPGQGLRLIYYSQIVNDFQKGDIAEGYSVSREKKESFPLTVTSAQKNPTAFYLCASSIGSSGANVLTFGAGSRLTVL.

Details on this clone: A much more abundant neighbour one base away suggests this may be a read error. V gene TRBV6-5 combines with J gene TRBJ1-5; D perhaps matches TRBD1 (5 bases). The J call may be wrong; the DNA end is better matched by TRBJ2-3. CDR1 and CDR2 from the germline V gene are MNHEY and SVGAGI. This CDR3 has 12 residues. This CDR3 reads CASSSRTGPQYF. In DNA, the CDR3 is TGTGCCAGCAGCAGTCGAACAGGACCCCAGTATTTT.

The chain combines TRBV7-9 with TRBJ2-1, with 8 nucleotides matching TRBD2. The CDR3 has 13 amino acids. The germline V gene encodes CDR1 SEHNR and CDR2 FQNEAQ (reference sequence). V shed 3 bases and J 10 bases; nucleotides not matched to a gene: 5. The CDR3 DNA is TGTGCCAGCAGCTTGAGCGGGAGTAGCGAGCAGTTCTTC. This sequence encodes CASSLSGSSEQFF. The full variable domain, completed using reference TRBV7-9 and TRBJ2-1, is DTGVSQNPRHKITKRGQNVTFRCDPISEHNRLYWYRQTLGQGPEFLTYFQNEAQLEKSRLLSDRFSAERPKGSFSTLEIQRTEQGDSAMYLCASSLSGSSEQFFGPGTRLTVL.

V is TRBV18 and J is TRBJ2-2, with no clear D. The germline gives CDR1 KGHSH, CDR2 LQKENI. With 2 bases removed from V and 6 bases from J, the gap between germline ends came to 4 bases. The CDR3 is made up of 12 amino acids. CDR3 DNA: TGTGCCAGCTCACCAGGGTCCGGGGAGCTGTTTTTT. Protein sequence: CASSPGSGELFF. The full variable domain, with the rest looked up from reference TRBV18 and TRBJ2-2, is NAGVMQNPRHLVRRRGQEARLRCSPMKGHSHVYWYRQLPEEGLKFMVYLQKENIIDESGMPKERFSAEFPKEGPSILRIQQVVRGDSAAYFCASSPGSGELFFGEGSRLTVL.